A selection of T cell receptor beta chains follows, all from one sample in a study of cytotoxic CD8 clonotypes in ibrutinib-treated CLL. Method: immunoSEQ multiplex PCR; TCRdb's copy keeps in-frame clones and lacks some. The sample records 200,000 to 250,000 clones, 70% being singletons. The input for sequencing was PBMCs, taken after 12 months of ibrutinib treatment. These TCRs come from a human donor with chronic lymphocytic leukemia. Both conserved end residues are part of each CDR3. Fields, in order: V gene, clone size, J gene, D gene, CDR3 DNA, CDR3 protein. The D gene is left open where the match is weak. Only some rows state a clone size, as once, few, many or a class for expanded clones.

TRBV7-9	NA	TRBJ1-1	NA	TGTGCCAGCAGATGGACAAACGCGGCCACTGAAGCTTTCTTT	CASRWTNAATEAFF
TRBV19	NA	TRBJ1-3	NA	TGTGCCAGTAGTATTTGGGCTGGAAACACCATATATTTT	CASSIWAGNTIYF
TRBV11-2	NA	TRBJ2-7	NA	TGTGCCAGCAGCCCCGAACCCCCCCTTCCGCAGTACTTC	CASSPEPPLPQYF
TRBV27	NA	TRBJ2-7	NA	TGTGCCAGCAGTTACCTCACTAGGGGGAGTTCTTACGAGCAGTACTTC	CASSYLTRGSSYEQYF
TRBV2	NA	TRBJ2-1	NA	TGTGCCAGCAGCTTTCCGAGGGATGAGCAGTTCTTC	CASSFPRDEQFF
TRBV29-1	NA	TRBJ1-1	TRBD1	TGCAGCGTTGGCGGACAGGGCCGGGCTTTCTTT	CSVGGQGRAFF
TRBV15	NA	TRBJ1-4	TRBD1	TGTGCCACCAGCAGGGACAGGGGACGCGAAAAACTGTTTTTT	CATSRDRGREKLFF
TRBV5-1	NA	TRBJ2-2	NA	TGCGCCAGCAGCCCGGAGCGGCCAAGGAGCACCGGGGAGCTGTTTTTT	CASSPERPRSTGELFF
TRBV11-1	NA	TRBJ1-1	TRBD1	TGTGCCAGCAGGCTAACAGGGGTCACTGAAGCTTTCTTT	CASRLTGVTEAFF
TRBV2	NA	TRBJ1-2	NA	TGTGCCAGCAGTGAAAGGGGGGGCCGGGGCTATGGCTACACCTTC	CASSERGGRGYGYTF
TRBV6-1	NA	TRBJ2-7	NA	TGTGCCAGCAGGGCCCTTTACACCTCCCTGGAGCAGTACTTC	CASRALYTSLEQYF
TRBV7-9	NA	TRBJ2-1	NA	TGTGCCAGCAGCTTAGGGGTTGACACCTACAATGAGCAGTTCTTC	CASSLGVDTYNEQFF
TRBV28	few	TRBJ1-2	NA	TGTGCCAGCAGTCTCTACGACAACAGGGAGGGATATGGCTACACCTTC	CASSLYDNREGYGYTF
TRBV29-1	once	TRBJ1-1	NA	TGCAGCGTTGGGCCCCAGGTCAACACTGAAGCTTTCTTT	CSVGPQVNTEAFF